Shown below are 11 T cell receptor beta chains from a single sample sequenced in a study of T cell changes during pregnancy in multiple sclerosis. Sequenced by immunoSEQ multiplex PCR; TCRdb stores in-frame clones only, minus some. The sample records about 79,000 clones, about 94% being singletons. Here the sequenced sample was peripheral blood, taken in the second trimester of pregnancy. The source of these receptors is a female donor in good health, enrolled as a control in a pregnancy study.

The rearrangement links TRBV21-1 to TRBJ2-4; the table's TRBD2 call for D was not verified on the DNA. TRBV21-1 has pseudogene status. This CDR3 contains 16 residues. DNA for the CDR3: TGTGCCAGCAGCAATAGCGGGGAACTAGCCAAAAACATTCAGTACTTC. This sequence encodes CASSNSGELAKNIQYF.

CDR3 nucleotides: TGCAGCGTAAGGGGACAGGGGGCCTATGGCTACACCTTC. As protein: CSVRGQGAYGYTF. The chain is built from TRBV29-1 and TRBJ1-2; 12 nucleotides line up with TRBD1. V shed 6 bases and J 4 bases; nucleotides not matched to a gene: 3. CDR1 and CDR2 (germline): SQVTM, ANQGSEA. This CDR3 has 13 residues.

V is TRBV9 and J is TRBJ2-2; the D gene is possibly TRBD2 (7 bases). Trimming cost V 2 bases and J 2 bases, with 22 bases left between them. This CDR3 is 19 amino acids long. The germline V gene encodes CDR1 SGDLS and CDR2 YYNGEE. CDR3 sequence (DNA): TGTGCCAGCAGCGTTGGAATCAATAGGGGGGGGCCCAACACCGGGGAGCTGTTTTTT. Its protein is CASSVGINRGGPNTGELFF.

J is TRBJ1-2 and V is TRBV6-5, with a tentative D call TRBD1 (6 bases). The CDR3 length is 13 residues. The V end was cut by 6 bases, the J end by 0 bases, with 8 bases between. CDR1 is MNHEY, CDR2 SVGAGI, per germline. CDR3 residues: CASSRQANYGYTF. CDR3 nucleotides: TGTGCCAGCAGCCGACAGGCTAACTATGGCTACACCTTC.

The chain links TRBV6-5 to TRBJ1-1; D is unresolved. The V gene lost 9 bases and the J gene lost 1 base, with 9 bases spanning the gap. Germline CDR1 reads MNHEY; CDR2 reads SVGAGI. The length of the CDR3 is 12 residues. Here the CDR3 DNA reads TGTGCCAGTACGACGGGGAACACTGAAGCTTTCTTT. Translated: CASTTGNTEAFF.

This sequence joins TRBV6-4 and TRBJ1-6; D remains ambiguous. CDR3 length: 13 residues. CDR1 is MRHNA, CDR2 SNTAGT, per germline. The V gene lost 4 bases and the J gene lost 9 bases, with 10 bases spanning the gap. The CDR3 sequence: CASSAGNGSPLHF. Here the CDR3 DNA reads TGTGCCAGCAGTGCGGGGAATGGTTCACCCCTCCACTTT.

The sample holds one count of this clone. The CDR3 is CASSLPGGINTEAFF. In DNA form, the CDR3 reads TGTGCCAGCAGCTTACCGGGAGGGATAAACACTGAAGCTTTCTTT. V gene TRBV11-3 combines with J gene TRBJ1-1; no clear D. V was clipped by 2 bases and J by 2 bases, with 12 bases between them. CDR1 and CDR2 (germline): SGHNT, YENEEA. CDR3 length: 15 amino acids.

This chain links TRBV5-4 with TRBJ2-1; maybe TRBD1 (6 bases). This CDR3 comprises 18 residues. Germline V gene data show CDR1 as SGHNT and CDR2 as YYREEE (reference sequence). With 6 bases removed from V and 4 bases from J, the gap between germline ends came to 26 bases. The CDR3 nucleotides read TGTGCCAGCAACGCAGGGGATCGGCAGCTCCGTTCTTACAATGAGCAGTTCTTC. It specifies CASNAGDRQLRSYNEQFF.

The table lists this clone with a count of one. The chain employs TRBV7-3 and TRBJ1-2; 7 bases match TRBD1. Germline CDR1 SGHTA, CDR2 FQGTGA. The CDR3 is 16 amino acids. V was pared by 6 bases and J by 4 bases, with 14 bases of the junction left unmatched. This chain's CDR3 is CASRKKPGTDFYGYTF. The CDR3 DNA follows: TGTGCCAGCAGGAAGAAACCCGGGACAGACTTCTATGGCTACACCTTC.

This chain joins TRBV5-1 and TRBJ1-1; D is undetermined. CDR1 is SGHRS and CDR2 is YFSETQ in the germline V gene. The V end lost 2 bases, the J end lost 8 bases, and 10 bases lay between the germline ends. The CDR3 totals 12 residues. In DNA, the CDR3 is TGCGCCAGCAGCTTCGGGGAAGGCGAAGCTTTCTTT. Amino acids: CASSFGEGEAFF.

This rearrangement joins TRBV7-3 to TRBJ2-1; tentatively, D is TRBD2 (5 bases). Looked up from germline, CDR1 is SGHTA and CDR2 is FQGTGA. V was clipped by 6 bases and J by 1 base, with 16 bases between them. The CDR3 consists of 16 residues. In DNA form, the CDR3 reads TGTGCCAGCAGTCCGATTCGGGAAAGGTCCTACAATGAGCAGTTCTTC. Protein: CASSPIRERSYNEQFF.